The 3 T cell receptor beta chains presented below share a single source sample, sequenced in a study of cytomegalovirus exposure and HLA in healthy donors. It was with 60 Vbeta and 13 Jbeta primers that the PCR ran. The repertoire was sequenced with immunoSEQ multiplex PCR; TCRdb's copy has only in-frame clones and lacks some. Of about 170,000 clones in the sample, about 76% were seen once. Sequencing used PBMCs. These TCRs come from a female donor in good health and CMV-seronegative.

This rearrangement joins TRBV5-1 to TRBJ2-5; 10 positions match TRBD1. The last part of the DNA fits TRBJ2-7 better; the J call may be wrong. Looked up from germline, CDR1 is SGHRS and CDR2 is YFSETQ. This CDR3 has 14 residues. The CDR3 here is CASSSGTGAYEQYF. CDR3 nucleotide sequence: TGCGCCAGCAGTTCCGGGACAGGGGCCTACGAGCAGTACTTC.

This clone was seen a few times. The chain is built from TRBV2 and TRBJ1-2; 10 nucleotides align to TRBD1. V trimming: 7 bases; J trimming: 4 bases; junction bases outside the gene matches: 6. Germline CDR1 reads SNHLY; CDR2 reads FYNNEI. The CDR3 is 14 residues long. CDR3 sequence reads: CASKRQGAIYGYTF. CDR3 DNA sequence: TGTGCCAGCAAAAGACAGGGGGCCATCTATGGCTACACCTTC.

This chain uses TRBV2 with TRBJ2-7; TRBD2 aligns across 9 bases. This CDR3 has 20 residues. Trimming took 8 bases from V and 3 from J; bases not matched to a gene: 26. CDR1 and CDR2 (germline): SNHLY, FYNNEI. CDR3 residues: CASGPSQPASLAGEGYEQYF. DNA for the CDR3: TGTGCCAGCGGCCCTTCTCAGCCCGCATCCTTAGCGGGAGAGGGCTACGAGCAGTACTTC.